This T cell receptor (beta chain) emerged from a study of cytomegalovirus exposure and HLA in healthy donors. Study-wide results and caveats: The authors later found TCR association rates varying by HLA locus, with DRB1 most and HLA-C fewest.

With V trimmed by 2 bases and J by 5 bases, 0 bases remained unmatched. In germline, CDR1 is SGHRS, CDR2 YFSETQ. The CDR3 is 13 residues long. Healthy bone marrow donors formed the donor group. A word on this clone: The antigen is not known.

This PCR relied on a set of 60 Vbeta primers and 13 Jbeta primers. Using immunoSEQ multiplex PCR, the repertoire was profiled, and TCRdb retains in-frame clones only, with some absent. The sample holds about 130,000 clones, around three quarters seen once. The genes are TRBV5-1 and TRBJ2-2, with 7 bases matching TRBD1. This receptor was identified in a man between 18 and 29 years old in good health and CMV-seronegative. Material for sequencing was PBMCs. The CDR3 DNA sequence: TGCGCCAGCAGCTTACAGGGGACCGGGGAGCTGTTTTTT. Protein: CASSLQGTGELFF.